This T cell receptor (beta chain) was observed in a study of T cell clones after liver transplantation. Study at large: A pre-transplant mixed lymphocyte reaction with TCRbeta sequencing defined graft-donor-reactive clones followed in post-transplant blood.

The CDR3 covers 17 residues. V trimming: 4 bases; J trimming: 2 bases; junction bases outside the gene matches: 11. The germline V gene has CDR1 SGHNT and CDR2 YYREEE (reference sequence). In the case of this clone: The antigen is unknown.

General observations from the study: Graft donor-reactive T cells possibly entered the graft instead of undergoing deletion. A significant post-transplant drop in circulating graft-donor-reactive CD4 TCRbeta sequences occurred in most of the 8 subjects.

Libraries were prepared by immunoSEQ multiplex PCR; TCRdb keeps only in-frame clonotypes and omits some of them. The table records 70,000 or so clones, roughly 92% of them present only once. The V and J genes are TRBV5-4 and TRBJ2-4; 8 positions agree with TRBD2. This receptor was identified in a human patient who received a liver transplant. Some T cells may have come from the graft donor. Source: CD4+ T cells from blood, taken about 27 months after liver transplant. CDR3 nucleotides: TGTGCCAGCAGCCCGGGTCTGAGCGGGAGAACCAAAAACATTCAGTACTTC. Amino acid sequence: CASSPGLSGRTKNIQYF.